The clone carrying this T cell receptor beta chain came up many times. The CDR3 regions of TCR beta were amplified from RNA transcripts. First-round RT-PCR of the TCR CDR3 relied on the HTBI primer set. Using its own MiXCR run on the multiplex PCR reads, TCRdb lists one record per CDR3 protein. The sample consists of a few hundred thousand distinct CDR3 sequences, roughly 15% of them appearing once. The data belong to a study of T cells in Graves' hyperthyroidism and ophthalmopathy. The CDR3 is 22 residues long. The V gene's germline CDR1 is MNHEY and CDR2 SMNVEV (reference sequence). The V gene end was trimmed by 3 bases and the J gene end by 3 bases; junction bases not matched to a gene: 18.

This sequence joins TRBV27 and TRBJ2-3, with TRBD2 matching 16 bases. The TCR originated in a woman aged 60 to 75 with Graves' ophthalmopathy. The sequencing sample was made of blood. In DNA, the CDR3 is TGTGCCAGCAGTTTCCATGAAAGGGGACTAGCGGGAGGGCCTGGGAATACAGATACGCAGTATTTT. Protein sequence: CASSFHERGLAGGPGNTDTQYF.